The 2 T cell receptor beta chains below come from one sample, sequenced in a study of control samples from healthy donors and cancer patients. Only in-frame clones appear in the TCRdb table, and some are missing; sequencing was by immunoSEQ multiplex PCR. The table lists some 220,000 clones, 85% to 95% of them singletons. The sequenced material came from blood. These receptors all come from a man aged 45-65 years in good health.

The rearrangement uses TRBV7-3 and TRBJ2-1; 9 nucleotides align to TRBD2. CDR3 length equals 15 residues. V shed 4 bases, J shed 3 bases, and the junction held 4 bases outside the gene matches. Per the germline V gene, CDR1 is SGHTA and CDR2 is FQGTGA. CDR3 coding DNA: TGTGCCAGCAGCTCAACGACTAGCGGCTACAATGAGCAGTTCTTC. Amino acids: CASSSTTSGYNEQFF.

The DNA for the CDR3 is TGTGCCAGCAGATATTCGACAGTCAATGAGCAGTTCTTC. Amino acid sequence: CASRYSTVNEQFF. V gene TRBV12-3 or TRBV12-4 combines with J gene TRBJ2-1; tentative D call: TRBD1 (5 bases). V was pared by 6 bases and J by 6 bases, with 12 bases between. The CDR3 contains 13 residues.